The text below deals with one TCR beta chain. Its antigen is still unknown. This sample is part of a study of T cell clusters in autoimmune cytopenias. Notes on the study in general: No cluster-lack signature appeared between secondary cytopenia and chronic lymphocytic leukemia patients, apparently due to lymphoma masking. TRB repertoire shifts in secondary cytopenia and chronic lymphocytic leukemia mostly reflected lymphoma, not autoimmunity. Physiological T cell clusters of healthy donors were apparently absent in primary autoimmune cytopenia patients. Active autoimmune hepatitis patients had roughly 2.7-fold fewer exclusive TRB clusters than healthy donors.

Multiplex touch-down PCR amplified TRB using TRB-A and TRB-B pools in one tube. TCRdb reprocessed the multiplex PCR reads and keeps a single row for each CDR3 protein, giving no DNA. This repertoire includes around 7,000 distinct CDR3 sequences. Tens of thousands of genome equivalents of blood DNA were amplified for TRB. The sequencing input was peripheral blood. The sequence derives from a human donor with an autoimmune cytopenia or autoimmune hepatitis (not recorded which).

CDR3: CASSIGPKNTEAFF. The V call is TRBV19, the J call TRBJ1-1. The length of the CDR3 is 14 residues. CDR1 and CDR2 (germline): LNHDA, SQIVND (reference sequence). The full variable domain, completed using reference TRBV19 and TRBJ1-1, is DGGITQSPKYLFRKEGQNVTLSCEQNLNHDAMYWYRQDPGQGLRLIYYSQIVNDFQKGDIAEGYSVSREKKESFPLTVTSAQKNPTAFYLCASSIGPKNTEAFFGQGTRLTVV.